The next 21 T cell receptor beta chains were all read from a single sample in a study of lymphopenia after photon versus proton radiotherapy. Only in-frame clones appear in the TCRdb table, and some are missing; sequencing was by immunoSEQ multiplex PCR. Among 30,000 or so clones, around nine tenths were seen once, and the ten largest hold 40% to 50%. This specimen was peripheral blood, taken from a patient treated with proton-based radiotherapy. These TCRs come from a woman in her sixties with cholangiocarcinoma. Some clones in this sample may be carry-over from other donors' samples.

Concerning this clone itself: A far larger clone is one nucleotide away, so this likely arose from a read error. CDR3 nucleotide sequence: TGTGCCAGCAGTTGCGGGGAGGGGGATGGCTACACCTTC. Its translation is CASSCGEGDGYTF. The rearrangement links TRBV25-1 to TRBJ1-2, with a weak D call TRBD1 (6 bases). Trimming pared 5 bases from V and 6 bases from J, leaving 13 bases between. The CDR3 is 13 residues long. Germline values: CDR1 MGHDK, CDR2 SYGVNS.

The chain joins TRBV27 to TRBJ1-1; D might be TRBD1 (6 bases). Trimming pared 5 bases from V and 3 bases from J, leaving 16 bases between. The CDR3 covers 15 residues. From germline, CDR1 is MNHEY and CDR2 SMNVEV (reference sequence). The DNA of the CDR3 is TGTGCCAGCAGTCCACGACAGGCCAGACACACTGAAGCTTTCTTT. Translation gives CASSPRQARHTEAFF.

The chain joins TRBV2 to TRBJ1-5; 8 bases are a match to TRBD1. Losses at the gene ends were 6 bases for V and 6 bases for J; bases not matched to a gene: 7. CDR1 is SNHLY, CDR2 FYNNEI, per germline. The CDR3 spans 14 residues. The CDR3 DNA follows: TGTGCCAGCAGGCCCGGACAGGGCTTTCAGCCCCAGCATTTT. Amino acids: CASRPGQGFQPQHF.

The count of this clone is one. DNA of the CDR3: TGTGCCAGCAGAGACGGGACTAGCGGGAGGGGTGGCACAGATACGCAGTATTTT. This gives the protein CASRDGTSGRGGTDTQYF. This chain uses TRBV2 with TRBJ2-3, with TRBD2 identical over 16 bases. V dropped 6 bases and J dropped 1; count of bases not matched to a gene: 7. This CDR3 comprises 18 residues. The germline gives CDR1 SNHLY, CDR2 FYNNEI. The full variable domain, with the rest looked up from reference TRBV2 and TRBJ2-3, is EPEVTQTPSHQVTQMGQEVILRCVPISNHLYFYWYRQILGQKVEFLVSFYNNEISEKSEIFDDQFSVERPDGSNFTLKIRSTKLEDSAMYFCASRDGTSGRGGTDTQYFGPGTRLTVL.

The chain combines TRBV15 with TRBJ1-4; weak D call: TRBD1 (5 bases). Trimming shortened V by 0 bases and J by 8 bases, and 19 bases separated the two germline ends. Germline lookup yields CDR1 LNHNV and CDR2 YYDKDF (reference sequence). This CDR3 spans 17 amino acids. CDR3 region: CATSRESVRGGEEKLFF. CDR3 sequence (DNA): TGTGCCACCAGCAGAGAGAGCGTTCGGGGAGGGGAAGAAAAACTGTTTTTT.

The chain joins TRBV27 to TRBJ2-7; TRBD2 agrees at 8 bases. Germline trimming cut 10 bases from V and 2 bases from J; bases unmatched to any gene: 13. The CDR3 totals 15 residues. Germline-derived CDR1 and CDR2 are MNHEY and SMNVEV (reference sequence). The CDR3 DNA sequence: TGTGCCACCCTACTGGCCACTAGCGGTACCTACGAGCAGTACTTC. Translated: CATLLATSGTYEQYF.

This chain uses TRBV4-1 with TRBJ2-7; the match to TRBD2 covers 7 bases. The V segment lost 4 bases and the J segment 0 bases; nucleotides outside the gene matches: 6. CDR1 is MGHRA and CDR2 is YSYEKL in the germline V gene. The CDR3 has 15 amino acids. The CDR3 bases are TGCGCCAGCAGCCGGAGCGGGGCGAGCTCCTACGAGCAGTACTTC. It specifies CASSRSGASSYEQYF.

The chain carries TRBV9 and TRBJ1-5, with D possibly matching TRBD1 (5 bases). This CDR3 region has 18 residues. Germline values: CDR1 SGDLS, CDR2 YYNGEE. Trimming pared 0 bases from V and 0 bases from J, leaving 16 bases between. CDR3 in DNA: TGTGCCAGCAGCGTAGGTGGGGCGGGCCCTTATAGCAATCAGCCCCAGCATTTT. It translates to CASSVGGAGPYSNQPQHF.

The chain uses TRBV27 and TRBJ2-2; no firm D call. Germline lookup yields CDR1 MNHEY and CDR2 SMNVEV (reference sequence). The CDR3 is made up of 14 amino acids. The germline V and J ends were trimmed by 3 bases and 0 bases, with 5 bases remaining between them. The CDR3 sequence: CASSFETNTGELFF. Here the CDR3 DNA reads TGTGCCAGCAGTTTTGAGACGAACACCGGGGAGCTGTTTTTT.

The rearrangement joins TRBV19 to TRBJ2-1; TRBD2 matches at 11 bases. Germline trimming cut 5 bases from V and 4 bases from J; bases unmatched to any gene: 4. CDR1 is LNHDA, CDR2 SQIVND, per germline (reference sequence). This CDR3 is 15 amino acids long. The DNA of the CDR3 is TGTGCCAGTAGTCGGGGACTAGCGGATTACAATGAGCAGTTCTTC. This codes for CASSRGLADYNEQFF.

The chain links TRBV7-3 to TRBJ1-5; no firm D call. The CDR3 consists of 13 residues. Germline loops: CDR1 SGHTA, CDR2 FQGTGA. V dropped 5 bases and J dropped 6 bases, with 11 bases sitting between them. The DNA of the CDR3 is TGTGCCAGCAGCCGAACCCGGGGTCAGCCCCAGCATTTT. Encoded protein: CASSRTRGQPQHF. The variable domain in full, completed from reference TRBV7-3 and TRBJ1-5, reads GAGVSQTPSNKVTEKGKYVELRCDPISGHTALYWYRQSLGQGPEFLIYFQGTGAADDSGLPNDRFFAVRPEGSVSTLKIQRTERGDSAVYLCASSRTRGQPQHFGDGTRLSIL.

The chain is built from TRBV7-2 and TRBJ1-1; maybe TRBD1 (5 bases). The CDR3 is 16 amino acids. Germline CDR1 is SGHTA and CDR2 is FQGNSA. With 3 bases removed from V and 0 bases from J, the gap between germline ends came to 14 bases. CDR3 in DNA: TGTGCCAGCAGCTTCGGGAGGAACAGGTTGAACACTGAAGCTTTCTTT. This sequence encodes CASSFGRNRLNTEAFF.

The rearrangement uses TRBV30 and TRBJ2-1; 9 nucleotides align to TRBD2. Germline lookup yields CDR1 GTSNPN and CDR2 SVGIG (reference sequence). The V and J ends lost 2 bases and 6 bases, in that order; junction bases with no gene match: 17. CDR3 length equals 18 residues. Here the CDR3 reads CAWSWDLAGPPWPNEQFF. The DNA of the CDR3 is TGTGCCTGGAGTTGGGATCTAGCGGGGCCCCCCTGGCCCAATGAGCAGTTCTTC.

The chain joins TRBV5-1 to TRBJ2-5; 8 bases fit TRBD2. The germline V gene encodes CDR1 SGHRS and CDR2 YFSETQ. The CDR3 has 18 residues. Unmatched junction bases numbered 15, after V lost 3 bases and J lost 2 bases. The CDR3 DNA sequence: TGCGCCAGCAGCTCCCGACTTATTAGCGGGGCCCTACAAGAGACCCAGTACTTC. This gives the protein CASSSRLISGALQETQYF.

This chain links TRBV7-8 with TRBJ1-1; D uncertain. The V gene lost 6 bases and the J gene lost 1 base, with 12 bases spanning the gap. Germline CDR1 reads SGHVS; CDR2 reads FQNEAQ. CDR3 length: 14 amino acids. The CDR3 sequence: CASRPSGQNTEAFF. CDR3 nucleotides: TGTGCCAGCAGACCCTCTGGCCAGAACACTGAAGCTTTCTTT.

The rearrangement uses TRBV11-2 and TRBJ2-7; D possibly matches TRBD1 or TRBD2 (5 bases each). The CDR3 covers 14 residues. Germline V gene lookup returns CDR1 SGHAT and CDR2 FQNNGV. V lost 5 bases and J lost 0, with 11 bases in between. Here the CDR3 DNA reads TGTGCCAGCAGCCCCTTTGGGGGCTCCTACGAGCAGTACTTC. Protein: CASSPFGGSYEQYF.

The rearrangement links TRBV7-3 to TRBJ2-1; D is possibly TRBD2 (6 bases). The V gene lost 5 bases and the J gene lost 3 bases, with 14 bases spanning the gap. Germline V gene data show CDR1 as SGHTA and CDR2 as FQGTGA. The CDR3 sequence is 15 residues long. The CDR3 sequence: CASSPRLVDYNEQFF. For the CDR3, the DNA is TGTGCCAGCAGCCCCCGACTAGTGGACTACAATGAGCAGTTCTTC.

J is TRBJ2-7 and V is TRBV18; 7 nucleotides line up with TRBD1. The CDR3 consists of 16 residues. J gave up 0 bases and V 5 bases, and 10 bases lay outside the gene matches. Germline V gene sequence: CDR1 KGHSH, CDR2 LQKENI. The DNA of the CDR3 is TGTGCCAGCTCAGGCGCCGGGACAGAGAGCTCCTACGAGCAGTACTTC. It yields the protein CASSGAGTESSYEQYF. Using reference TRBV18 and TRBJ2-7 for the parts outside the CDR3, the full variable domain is NAGVMQNPRHLVRRRGQEARLRCSPMKGHSHVYWYRQLPEEGLKFMVYLQKENIIDESGMPKERFSAEFPKEGPSILRIQQVVRGDSAAYFCASSGAGTESSYEQYFGPGTRLTVT.

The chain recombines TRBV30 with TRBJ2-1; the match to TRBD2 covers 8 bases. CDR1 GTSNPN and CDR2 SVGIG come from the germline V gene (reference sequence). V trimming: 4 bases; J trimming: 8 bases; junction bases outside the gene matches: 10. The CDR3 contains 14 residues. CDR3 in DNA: TGTGCCTGGACTAGCGGGTCCTACGAGGATGAGCAGTTCTTC. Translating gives CAWTSGSYEDEQFF. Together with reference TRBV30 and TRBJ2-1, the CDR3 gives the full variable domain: SQTIHQWPATLVQPVGSPLSLECTVEGTSNPNLYWYRQAAGRGLQLLFYSVGIGQISSEVPQNLSASRPQDRQFILSSKKLLLSDSGFYLCAWTSGSYEDEQFFGPGTRLTVL.

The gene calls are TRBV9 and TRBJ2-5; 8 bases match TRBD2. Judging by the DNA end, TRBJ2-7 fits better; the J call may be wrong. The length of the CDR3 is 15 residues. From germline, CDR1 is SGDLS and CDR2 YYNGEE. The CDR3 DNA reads TGTGCCAGCAGCCGTAACCCGCGGGGGGCCTACGAGCAGTACTTC. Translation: CASSRNPRGAYEQYF.

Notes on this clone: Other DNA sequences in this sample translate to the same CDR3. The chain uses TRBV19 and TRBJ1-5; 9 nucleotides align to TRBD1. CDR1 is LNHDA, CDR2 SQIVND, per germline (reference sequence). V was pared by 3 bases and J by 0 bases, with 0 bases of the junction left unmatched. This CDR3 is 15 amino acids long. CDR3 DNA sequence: TGTGCCAGTAGTATGGACAGGGGTAGCAATCAGCCCCAGCATTTT. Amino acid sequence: CASSMDRGSNQPQHF.